The 21 T cell receptor beta chains presented below share a single source sample, sequenced in a study of OX40 agonist ivuxolimab in advanced cancers. The table came from immunoSEQ multiplex PCR; TCRdb's copy has only in-frame clones and leaves some out. The data show about 46,000 clones, with roughly four fifths seen just once and less than 2% held by the top ten. Sequencing used CD4+ or CD8+ T cells sorted from blood, obtained in a trial of the OX40 agonist ivuxolimab. The receptors originated from an adult with an advanced solid tumor such as melanoma, head and neck, liver or kidney cancer.

The J gene is TRBJ2-2, the V gene TRBV30; no firm D call. V was clipped by 0 bases and J by 5 bases, with 13 bases between them. Looked up from germline, CDR1 is GTSNPN and CDR2 is SVGIG (reference sequence). The CDR3 is 15 amino acids. For the CDR3, the DNA is TGTGCCTGGAGTGTTGGCGGAGAACCGACCGGGGAGCTGTTTTTT. Amino acids: CAWSVGGEPTGELFF.

Comment on this clone: A read error may account for a junction end that differs from germline. V usage is TRBV5-6 and J usage is TRBJ1-6; 8 positions match TRBD1. Germline CDR1 SGHDT, CDR2 YYEEEE. This CDR3 spans 15 amino acids. CDR3 bases: TGTGCCAGCAGCGGGCTTAACAGGGGGGATTCACCCCCCCACTTT. Translated, it gives CASSGLNRGDSPPHF.

This chain links TRBV5-4 with TRBJ1-4, with TRBD1 matching 8 bases. This CDR3 contains 13 residues. The trim removed 2 bases at V and 14 bases at J, leaving 8 bases unmatched. CDR1 and CDR2 (germline): SGHNT, YYREEE (reference sequence). CDR3 sequence: CASSLQGGSFLFF. CDR3 DNA sequence: TGTGCCAGCAGCTTACAGGGGGGGTCTTTCCTGTTTTTT.

This chain joins TRBV21-1 and TRBJ2-3; TRBD2, the D gene given by the table, was not confirmed from the DNA. TRBV21-1 is tagged as a pseudogene. The CDR3 is 18 residues long. The chain's CDR3 is CASSILAGDYLGTDTQYF. The CDR3 DNA reads as TGTGCCAGCAGCATCTTAGCGGGGGACTACTTAGGCACAGATACGCAGTATTTT.

V gene TRBV7-6 combines with J gene TRBJ2-1; 8 nucleotides align to TRBD2. There are 15 residues in the CDR3. J lost 7 bases, V lost 5 bases, and 10 bases had no gene match. Germline CDR1 and CDR2: SGHVS and FNYEAQ. The CDR3 sequence: CASSPWAGGTNEQFF. In nucleotides, the CDR3 is TGTGCCAGCAGCCCCTGGGCGGGGGGCACGAATGAGCAGTTCTTC.

This chain joins TRBV6-1 and TRBJ1-1, with no clear D. This CDR3 region has 12 residues. Trimming cost V 9 bases and J 6 bases, with 14 bases left between them. The germline V gene encodes CDR1 MNHNS and CDR2 SASEGT. The CDR3 protein is CASRREGSEAFF. CDR3 DNA: TGTGCCAGTAGGAGGGAGGGATCTGAAGCTTTCTTT.

This CDR3 reads CASSSPVNRGTQPQHF. The CDR3 DNA sequence: TGTGCCAGCAGCTCGCCTGTGAACAGGGGGACCCAGCCCCAGCATTTT. V and J are TRBV11-1 and TRBJ1-5; TRBD1 agrees at 8 bases. J gave up 7 bases and V 4 bases, and 12 bases lay outside the gene matches. There are 16 residues in the CDR3. The germline V gene encodes CDR1 SGHAT and CDR2 FQDESV (reference sequence).

This chain links TRBV5-4 with TRBJ1-2; TRBD1 matches 7 bases. Trimming removed 4 bases from V and 2 bases from J; junction bases left unmatched: 5. This CDR3 is built from 14 residues. Germline lookup yields CDR1 SGHNT and CDR2 YYREEE (reference sequence). The DNA for the CDR3 is TGTGCCAGCAGCCGAGGGGGCGCGAACTATGGCTACACCTTC. Protein sequence: CASSRGGANYGYTF.

The gene calls are TRBV7-2 and TRBJ2-3, with 10 nucleotides matching TRBD2. From germline, CDR1 is SGHTA and CDR2 FQGNSA. Losses at the gene ends were 2 bases for V and 3 bases for J; bases not matched to a gene: 11. This CDR3 spans 18 amino acids. CDR3 loop: CASSLNLQPGLATDTQYF. The CDR3 DNA follows: TGTGCCAGCAGCTTAAATCTCCAACCGGGACTAGCGACAGATACGCAGTATTTT.

The chain couples TRBV25-1 to TRBJ2-7, with D possibly matching TRBD1 (5 bases). V lost 6 bases, J lost 4 bases, and 13 bases lay in between. The germline CDR1 and CDR2 sequences are MGHDK and SYGVNS. This CDR3 is built from 13 residues. CDR3 DNA: TGTGCCAGCAGAGGGCAGGGAAGGTACGAGCAGTACTTC. Translating gives CASRGQGRYEQYF.

This clone was detected once. V and J are TRBV14 and TRBJ2-7; D gene unclear. The CDR3 loop spans 13 amino acids. Trimming took 4 bases from V and 6 from J, leaving 13 bases between them. The V gene's germline CDR1 is SGHDN and CDR2 FVKESK. CDR3 nucleotide sequence: TGTGCCAGCAGCCTCAACACCCTGGGCGAGCAGTACTTC. Its protein is CASSLNTLGEQYF.

The chain is built from TRBV6-1 and TRBJ1-2; TRBD1 matches 8 bases. This CDR3 contains 15 residues. After removal of 4 bases from V and 3 bases from J, the junction contained 7 bases not matched to a gene. The germline gives CDR1 MNHNS, CDR2 SASEGT. DNA of the CDR3: TGTGCCAGCAGTGGTCGGCGACAGGGGTACTATGGCTACACCTTC. Its translation is CASSGRRQGYYGYTF.

CDR3 sequence (DNA): TGTGCCTGGAGCTTAACCAGGGTCATGAACACTGAAGCTTTCTTT. Translation: CAWSLTRVMNTEAFF. The rearrangement uses TRBV30 and TRBJ1-1; maybe TRBD1 (5 bases). Germline V gene lookup returns CDR1 GTSNPN and CDR2 SVGIG (reference sequence). The V end lost 3 bases, the J end lost 0 bases, and 14 bases lay between the germline ends. The CDR3 runs 15 residues.

This sequence joins TRBV30 and TRBJ1-2; D ambiguous. The germline CDR1 and CDR2 sequences are GTSNPN and SVGIG (reference sequence). The CDR3 has 13 amino acids. The germline V and J ends were trimmed by 0 bases and 2 bases, with 7 bases remaining between them. In DNA form, the CDR3 reads TGTGCCTGGAGTGTACGGCTAAACTATGGCTACACCTTC. The encoded protein is CAWSVRLNYGYTF.

This chain connects TRBV29-1 to TRBJ1-1; D is possibly TRBD1 (5 bases). The CDR3 sequence is 12 residues long. CDR1 is SQVTM, CDR2 ANQGSEA, per germline. The CDR3 protein is CAGVRGVTEAFF. Written as DNA, the CDR3 is TGCGCGGGGGTTAGAGGGGTCACTGAAGCTTTCTTT.

V is TRBV29-1 and J is TRBJ1-1; the D gene is possibly TRBD1 (6 bases). This CDR3 is built from 13 residues. Per the germline V gene, CDR1 is SQVTM and CDR2 is ANQGSEA. V was shortened by 4 bases and J by 7 bases, with 16 bases between the two germline ends. The CDR3 nucleotides are TGCAGCGTTGCAAATCGACAGGCTAATGAAGCTTTCTTT. Amino acids: CSVANRQANEAFF.

This clone was counted a few times. The gene calls are TRBV7-2 and TRBJ2-3; no firm D call. The length of the CDR3 is 18 residues. V lost 0 bases and J 1 base, leaving 17 bases between the germline ends. Germline V gene data show CDR1 as SGHTA and CDR2 as FQGNSA. In DNA form, the CDR3 reads TGTGCCAGCAGCTTAGCCCCATGGTGGGAAGGAGGCACAGATACGCAGTATTTT. Its protein product is CASSLAPWWEGGTDTQYF.

This chain connects TRBV6-6 to TRBJ2-5, with D hard to call. The J call is doubtful: the DNA matches TRBJ2-7 better. The CDR3 has 12 residues. Per the germline V gene, CDR1 is MNHNY and CDR2 is SVGAGI (reference sequence). The CDR3, as DNA: TGTGCCAGCAGTTCACAGCGCTACGAGCAGTACTTC. This sequence encodes CASSSQRYEQYF.

The chain carries TRBV18 and TRBJ1-6; tentatively, D is TRBD1 (6 bases). The ends were cut back, 6 bases at V and 10 bases at J, with 13 bases in the middle. The CDR3 is 13 residues long. Germline-derived CDR1 and CDR2 are KGHSH and LQKENI. The CDR3 DNA is TGTGCCAGCTCCCCAGGGGTTGACTCACCCCTCCACTTT. Amino acids: CASSPGVDSPLHF.

The chain combines TRBV5-1 with TRBJ2-5, with a possible D match to TRBD1 (6 bases). This CDR3 spans 14 amino acids. Germline CDR1 is SGHRS and CDR2 is YFSETQ. V was trimmed by 1 base and J by 4 bases, leaving 11 bases between them. The chain's CDR3 is CASSLTQGPETQYF. The CDR3 DNA sequence: TGCGCCAGCAGCTTGACCCAGGGGCCAGAGACCCAGTACTTC.

The rearrangement joins TRBV11-2 to TRBJ2-7; 9 nucleotides align to TRBD2. Germline V gene sequence: CDR1 SGHAT, CDR2 FQNNGV. Trimming cost V 5 bases and J 5 bases; bases outside gene matches: 4. This CDR3 spans 13 amino acids. The CDR3 loop reads CASSLAGYNEQYF. The CDR3 DNA sequence: TGTGCCAGCAGCCTAGCGGGGTATAACGAGCAGTACTTC.